These T cell receptor beta chains were read from a single sample in a study of neurological immune-mediated disorders. TCRdb itself ran the 5' RACE reads through MiXCR, one entry per CDR3 protein. The sample lists some 50,000 distinct CDR3 sequences, around 17% occurring once. The sequenced material came from PBMCs. The receptors originated from a man aged 55-75 years in good health. The CDR3 runs from the conserved cysteine through the conserved F or W. A D gene is named only where the DNA matches it firmly. Some rows mark clone size as missing; the rest say once, few, many or name a class of expanded clone.

v_gene	d_gene	j_gene	abundance	CDR3aa	CDR3nt
TRBV6-5	-	TRBJ2-3	-	CASSYSNQPSDTQYF	TGTGCCAGCAGTTACTCGAATCAGCCATCAGATACGCAGTATTTT
TRBV10-3	-	TRBJ2-5	many	CAISGGETQYF	TGTGCCATCAGTGGGGGGGAGACCCAGTACTTC
TRBV7-9	-	TRBJ2-2	many	CASSLAGTGELFF	TGTGCCAGCAGCTTAGCAGGGACCGGGGAGCTGTTTTTT
TRBV30	-	TRBJ1-6	-	CAWTRGDNNSPLHF	TGTGCCTGGACTCGGGGTGATAATAATTCACCCCTCCACTTT
TRBV4-2	-	TRBJ2-2	many	CASSQVQGGGELFF	TGTGCCAGCAGCCAAGTGCAGGGCGGCGGGGAGCTGTTTTTT
TRBV28	-	TRBJ2-1	many	CASTSSSGTSLYNEQFF	TGTGCCAGCACCTCCTCGTCCGGGACTTCTTTATACAATGAGCAGTTCTTC
TRBV29-1	-	TRBJ2-1	many	CSPARSRGSSYNEQFF	TGCAGCCCTGCCCGCAGCCGGGGCAGCTCCTACAATGAGCAGTTCTTC
TRBV7-6	-	TRBJ1-1	many	CASSLGANTEAFF	TGTGCCAGCAGCTTAGGGGCGAACACTGAAGCTTTCTTT
TRBV5-1	TRBD1	TRBJ2-1	many	CASSLGQGRHNEQFF	TGCGCCAGCAGCCTGGGACAGGGGCGTCACAATGAGCAGTTCTTC
TRBV15	-	TRBJ1-1	many	CATSRARNTEAFF	TGTGCCACCAGCAGAGCGAGGAACACTGAAGCTTTCTTT
TRBV19	TRBD2	TRBJ2-1	-	CASSIGRITEQFF	TGTGCCAGTAGTATCGGGAGGATCACTGAGCAGTTCTTC
TRBV4-1	-	TRBJ1-1	many	CASSRTRDGTEAFF	TGCGCCAGCAGCCGGACAAGGGATGGGACTGAAGCTTTCTTT
TRBV20-1	-	TRBJ2-6	many	CSARGPAGANVLTF	TGCAGTGCTAGAGGTCCCGCTGGGGCCAACGTCCTGACTTTC
TRBV7-2	-	TRBJ2-1	many	CASSLAEGARNEQFF	TGTGCCAGCAGCTTAGCTGAGGGAGCAAGGAATGAGCAGTTCTTC
TRBV5-1	-	TRBJ2-2	many	CASSLEATGLRGNTGELFF	TGCGCCAGCAGCTTGGAGGCAACCGGGCTCCGGGGGAACACCGGGGAGCTGTTTTTT
TRBV14	-	TRBJ2-7	many	CASSQGPYEQYF	TGTGCCAGCAGCCAAGGCCCCTACGAGCAGTACTTC
TRBV5-1	-	TRBJ1-4	-	CASSLVGATNEKLFF	TGCGCCAGCAGCTTGGTCGGGGCAACTAATGAAAAACTGTTTTTT
TRBV25-1	TRBD1	TRBJ1-1	many	CASSDSGQGRTEAFF	TGTGCCAGCAGTGACTCCGGACAGGGCCGAACTGAAGCTTTCTTT
TRBV2	TRBD2	TRBJ2-3	many	CATGLADTTDTQYF	TGTGCCACAGGACTAGCGGATACCACAGATACGCAGTATTTT
TRBV24-1	-	TRBJ1-1	many	CATSDSWDTEAFF	TGTGCCACCAGTGATTCCTGGGACACTGAAGCTTTCTTT
TRBV5-6	-	TRBJ1-1	many	CASSLPVNTEAFF	TGTGCCAGCAGCTTGCCGGTGAACACTGAAGCTTTCTTT
TRBV19	-	TRBJ1-3	-	CASSPQGPHSGNTIYF	TGTGCCAGTAGTCCCCAAGGACCCCACTCTGGAAACACCATATATTTT
TRBV5-1	-	TRBJ2-1	many	CASSLDRLGARDEQFF	TGCGCCAGCAGCTTGGACCGTCTGGGGGCCCGGGATGAGCAGTTCTTC
TRBV9	TRBD2	TRBJ2-7	many	CASSARGGNYEQYF	TGTGCCAGCAGCGCCCGGGGGGGAAACTACGAGCAGTACTTC
TRBV5-6	-	TRBJ1-1	-	CASSPGQDLSYEQYFGPGGMEAFF	-
TRBV7-6	-	TRBJ2-3	many	CASSPTSFGVTRTDTQYF	TGTGCCAGCAGCCCAACCTCCTTCGGGGTGACCCGCACAGATACGCAGTATTTT
TRBV20-1	TRBD2	TRBJ2-3	many	CSARESSGSGMAQYF	TGCAGTGCTAGAGAATCTAGCGGGAGTGGGATGGCGCAGTATTTT
TRBV2	TRBD2	TRBJ2-3	many	CASSVTSGYTDTQYF	TGTGCCAGCAGTGTCACTAGCGGTTACACAGATACGCAGTATTTT